This TCR beta chain is from a study of CD8 T cell repertoires and HIV-1 epitope variants. TCRdb's copy holds only in-frame clones and misses some; the assay was immunoSEQ multiplex PCR. The sample consists of roughly 5,900 clones, around three fifths of them appearing once. Only a few counts were recorded for this clone. Its target is unknown. Germline values: CDR1 SGHDT, CDR2 YYEEEE. V lost 0 bases and J lost 10; bases outside the gene matches: 5. The CDR3 runs to 14 residues. This clonotype originated in a male donor with HIV. The V and J genes are TRBV5-6 and TRBJ1-2, with TRBD1 matching over 11 bases. Specimen: cultured CD8+ T cells derived from PBMCs. This CDR3 reads CASSLGGTGGTYTF. The DNA for the CDR3 is TGTGCCAGCAGCTTGGGCGGGACAGGGGGAACCTACACCTTC.